The 24 T cell receptor beta chains below all came from one sample that was sequenced in a study of cytomegalovirus exposure and HLA in healthy donors (dated by TCRdb to the late 2010s). The method behind the library was the immunoSEQ multiplex PCR assay. The multiplex PCR relied on a mix of 60 forward primers for TCR Vbeta segments and 13 reverse primers for TCR Jbeta segments. Not all clones reach the TCRdb copy of this immuneACCESS table, which keeps in-frame sequences only. Checked studies attribute under half of the gap to unresolved V genes and leave the rest unexplained. The sample table records some 180,000 clones; around 88% of these occur just once. The ten largest clones add up to around 1.6% of the sample. The sequencing input was PBMCs. The receptor source for this set is a middle-aged man in good health and CMV-seropositive.

J is TRBJ1-1 and V is TRBV7-9, with a possible D match to TRBD1 (5 bases). Trimming pared 1 base from V and 5 bases from J, leaving 17 bases between. CDR3 length: 16 residues. CDR1 is SEHNR and CDR2 is FQNEAQ in the germline V gene (reference sequence). As DNA, the CDR3 is TGTGCCAGCAGCTTAGACCCCAGGGCGGGAATGACTGAAGCTTTCTTT. This codes for CASSLDPRAGMTEAFF.

The rearrangement links TRBV28 to TRBJ2-3; 7 positions agree with TRBD1. Germline lookup yields CDR1 MDHEN and CDR2 SYDVKM. The CDR3 length is 15 residues. The V gene end was trimmed by 6 bases and the J gene end by 2 bases; junction bases not matched to a gene: 8. The CDR3 loop is CASRTQGSLTDTQYF. The CDR3, as DNA: TGTGCCAGCAGAACACAGGGGAGCCTCACAGATACGCAGTATTTT. The full variable domain, with the rest looked up from reference TRBV28 and TRBJ2-3, is DVKVTQSSRYLVKRTGEKVFLECVQDMDHENMFWYRQDPGLGLRLIYFSYDVKMKEKGDIPEGYSVSREKKERFSLILESASTNQTSMYLCASRTQGSLTDTQYFGPGTRLTVL.

CDR3: CASSLTRGTGELFF. In nucleotides, the CDR3 is TGTGCCAGCAGCTTAACTCGAGGGACCGGGGAGCTGTTTTTT. The chain uses TRBV11-3 and TRBJ2-2, with D maybe TRBD2 (5 bases). Trimming shortened V by 2 bases and J by 5 bases, and 9 bases separated the two germline ends. Germline V CDR1 and CDR2: SGHNT, YENEEA. There are 14 residues in the CDR3.

The chain carries TRBV5-1 and TRBJ2-7, with 10 bases identical to TRBD1. J lost 3 bases, V lost 0 bases, and 6 bases had no gene match. CDR3 size: 16 residues. CDR1 and CDR2 (germline): SGHRS, YFSETQ. The CDR3, as DNA: TGCGCCAGCAGCTTGGCCGGGGACAGGGGAAACTACGAGCAGTACTTC. Its protein product is CASSLAGDRGNYEQYF.

This chain uses TRBV9 with TRBJ2-2; no reliable D call. Trimming stripped 7 bases from V and 7 bases from J, with 8 bases between. The length of the CDR3 is 11 residues. The germline V gene encodes CDR1 SGDLS and CDR2 YYNGEE. The CDR3, as DNA: TGTGCCAGCGGCGCCTTCGGGGAGCTGTTTTTT. The encoded protein is CASGAFGELFF.

Remarks on this clone: Different DNA sequences within this sample yield the same CDR3. The chain employs TRBV20-1 and TRBJ2-1, with 9 nucleotides matching TRBD2. This CDR3 is built from 11 residues. Looked up from germline, CDR1 is DFQATT and CDR2 is SNEGSKA (reference sequence). Trimming removed 7 bases from V and 5 bases from J; junction bases left unmatched: 0. The CDR3, as DNA: TGCAGTGGACTAGCGGACAATGAGCAGTTCTTC. This codes for CSGLADNEQFF.

DNA of the CDR3: TGTGCCATCAGTGAGCCTGGGACTAGCAATGAGCAGTTCTTC. Translating gives CAISEPGTSNEQFF. V and J are TRBV10-3 and TRBJ2-1, with 8 bases aligning to TRBD2. V was pared by 2 bases and J by 6 bases, with 3 bases of the junction left unmatched. The CDR3 sequence is 14 residues long. The germline V gene encodes CDR1 ENHRY and CDR2 SYGVKD.

The chain is built from TRBV27 and TRBJ2-7; the match to TRBD2 covers 7 bases. The germline V gene has CDR1 MNHEY and CDR2 SMNVEV (reference sequence). After removal of 4 bases from V and 7 bases from J, the junction contained 4 bases not matched to a gene. There are 12 residues in the CDR3. The CDR3 protein is CASSSGRGEQYF. CDR3 sequence (DNA): TGTGCCAGCAGTTCAGGGAGGGGTGAGCAGTACTTC.

This clone was recorded only once. This chain links TRBV19 with TRBJ1-5; D uncertain. Trimming took off 3 bases at V and 0 bases at J, with 9 bases between the two ends. Germline lookup yields CDR1 LNHDA and CDR2 SQIVND (reference sequence). The CDR3 is made up of 15 amino acids. CDR3 region: CASSIRGHSNQPQHF. The CDR3 region has the DNA TGTGCCAGTAGTATCCGTGGGCATAGCAATCAGCCCCAGCATTTT.

The rearrangement uses TRBV27 and TRBJ2-7; 9 positions match TRBD1. This CDR3 comprises 15 residues. The ends lost 5 bases at V and 5 bases at J; junction bases unmatched: 10. Germline CDR1 MNHEY, CDR2 SMNVEV (reference sequence). This CDR3 is CASSLHRGQRDEQYF. In DNA, the CDR3 is TGTGCCAGCAGTCTTCACAGGGGGCAAAGGGACGAGCAGTACTTC.

The rearrangement links TRBV5-1 to TRBJ2-6; TRBD2 agrees at 10 bases. This CDR3 is built from 18 residues. The germline CDR1 and CDR2 sequences are SGHRS and YFSETQ. The J segment lost 0 bases and the V segment lost 2 bases, leaving 5 bases of the junction unmatched. The CDR3 DNA sequence: TGCGCCAGCAGCTTTAGAGCGGGAGGGCGCTCTGGGGCCAACGTCCTGACTTTC. Its translation is CASSFRAGGRSGANVLTF.

This rearrangement joins TRBV5-4 to TRBJ2-2; 16 bases line up with TRBD2. CDR3 length: 16 amino acids. Germline trimming cut 4 bases from V and 6 bases from J; bases unmatched to any gene: 3. The germline gives CDR1 SGHNT, CDR2 YYREEE (reference sequence). In nucleotides, the CDR3 is TGTGCCAGCAGCGGGACTAGCGGGAGGGTCGCCGGGGAGCTGTTTTTT. The encoded protein is CASSGTSGRVAGELFF. The whole variable domain, filled in from reference TRBV5-4 and TRBJ2-2, reads ETGVTQSPTHLIKTRGQQVTLRCSSQSGHNTVSWYQQALGQGPQFIFQYYREEENGRGNFPPRFSGLQFPNYSSELNVNALELDDSALYLCASSGTSGRVAGELFFGEGSRLTVL.

This chain connects TRBV30 to TRBJ2-7, with 7 bases identical to TRBD1. Trimming removed 4 bases from V and 0 bases from J; junction bases left unmatched: 3. The CDR3 spans 13 residues. CDR1 is GTSNPN and CDR2 is SVGIG in the germline V gene (reference sequence). CDR3 DNA sequence: TGTGCCTGGAACCGGGACAGCTCCTACGAGCAGTACTTC. This sequence encodes CAWNRDSSYEQYF.

The chain employs TRBV18 and TRBJ1-2, with D perhaps matching TRBD1 (5 bases). Between the trimmed V and J ends, which lost 5 bases and 1 base, there was a span of 11 bases. The CDR3 has 14 amino acids. The germline V gene has CDR1 KGHSH and CDR2 LQKENI. The CDR3 region has the DNA TGTGCCAGCTCAAGAGGACACAATAACTATGGCTACACCTTC. Encoded protein: CASSRGHNNYGYTF.

This chain uses TRBV15 with TRBJ2-7; D is possibly TRBD2 (6 bases). Trimming pared 1 base from V and 7 bases from J, leaving 8 bases between. The germline V gene has CDR1 LNHNV and CDR2 YYDKDF (reference sequence). The length of the CDR3 is 12 residues. CDR3 sequence: CATSRAGREQYF. CDR3 bases: TGTGCCACCAGCAGAGCAGGGAGGGAGCAGTACTTC.

The chain links TRBV9 to TRBJ1-6; no clear D. Germline V gives CDR1 SGDLS, CDR2 YYNGEE. Trimming removed 0 bases at V and 0 bases at J, with 7 bases between. CDR3 length: 16 residues. CDR3: CASSVDGSSYNSPLHF. The CDR3 coding sequence is TGTGCCAGCAGCGTAGACGGGAGCTCCTATAATTCACCCCTCCACTTT. The complete variable domain, with remaining parts taken from reference TRBV9 and TRBJ1-6, reads DSGVTQTPKHLITATGQRVTLRCSPRSGDLSVYWYQQSLDQGLQFLIQYYNGEERAKGNILERFSAQQFPDLHSELNLSSLELGDSALYFCASSVDGSSYNSPLHFGNGTRLTVT.

The gene calls are TRBV7-2 and TRBJ1-1; the D is unclear. V was clipped by 5 bases and J by 4 bases, with 17 bases between them. Germline CDR1 reads SGHTA; CDR2 reads FQGNSA. This CDR3 has 15 residues. Written as DNA, the CDR3 is TGTGCCAGCAGCCCCCGTCCGTCGAGCGGCACTGAAGCTTTCTTT. Amino acid sequence: CASSPRPSSGTEAFF.

The chain couples TRBV5-1 to TRBJ2-1, with 13 bases aligning to TRBD2. The CDR3 loop spans 14 amino acids. In germline, CDR1 is SGHRS, CDR2 YFSETQ. The ends lost 3 bases at V and 9 bases at J; junction bases unmatched: 3. CDR3: CASSWRTSGGEQFF. The DNA of the CDR3 is TGCGCCAGCAGCTGGAGGACTAGCGGGGGTGAGCAGTTCTTC.

There are a few counts of this clone. CDR3 DNA: TGTGCCAGGGCCTTTGGACAGGGTAACTATGGCTACACCTTC. Protein product: CARAFGQGNYGYTF. The chain employs TRBV2 and TRBJ1-2; 8 bases line up with TRBD1. This CDR3 has 14 amino acids. CDR1 SNHLY and CDR2 FYNNEI come from the germline V gene. Trimming took 9 bases from V and 1 from J; bases not matched to a gene: 7.

The chain employs TRBV14 and TRBJ2-1; D not resolved. The CDR3 contains 16 residues. Germline assignment: CDR1 SGHDN and CDR2 FVKESK. The V end was cut by 4 bases, the J end by 2 bases, with 15 bases between. This CDR3 reads CASSPLDLRAYNEQFF. The CDR3 bases are TGTGCCAGCAGCCCTCTAGACCTACGGGCCTACAATGAGCAGTTCTTC.

This clone has a handful of counts. This chain links TRBV25-1 with TRBJ1-1; TRBD1 is a possible D gene (6 bases). CDR1 is MGHDK, CDR2 SYGVNS, per germline. This CDR3 contains 13 residues. With 6 bases removed from V and 0 bases from J, the gap between germline ends came to 8 bases. The CDR3 reads CASRGQLNTEAFF. CDR3 bases: TGTGCCAGCAGAGGACAGCTGAACACTGAAGCTTTCTTT.

The chain combines TRBV29-1 with TRBJ1-5, with D unclear. V lost 3 bases to trimming and J lost 5 bases, with 14 bases between them. CDR1 is SQVTM, CDR2 ANQGSEA, per germline. CDR3 length equals 14 residues. The CDR3 sequence: CSVEGDDGDQPQHF. CDR3 nucleotides: TGCAGCGTTGAGGGAGACGACGGGGATCAGCCCCAGCATTTT.

V usage is TRBV9 and J usage is TRBJ1-2; D uncertain. With 0 bases removed from V and 13 bases from J, the gap between germline ends came to 16 bases. The CDR3 spans 13 residues. Germline loops: CDR1 SGDLS, CDR2 YYNGEE. This chain's CDR3 is CASSVGRLLPFTF. CDR3 nucleotides: TGTGCCAGCAGCGTAGGCAGGTTATTGCCCTTCACCTTC. The full variable domain, rest sourced from reference TRBV9 and TRBJ1-2, is DSGVTQTPKHLITATGQRVTLRCSPRSGDLSVYWYQQSLDQGLQFLIQYYNGEERAKGNILERFSAQQFPDLHSELNLSSLELGDSALYFCASSVGRLLPFTFGSGTRLTVV.

The J gene is TRBJ2-7, the V gene TRBV10-2; 12 bases match TRBD2. Germline V lookup: CDR1 WSHSY, CDR2 SAAADI. This CDR3 is 15 amino acids long. Trimming cost V 0 bases and J 3 bases; bases outside gene matches: 0. The CDR3 loop reads CASSESLAGGYEQYF. The DNA of the CDR3 is TGCGCCAGCAGTGAGTCACTAGCGGGAGGCTACGAGCAGTACTTC.